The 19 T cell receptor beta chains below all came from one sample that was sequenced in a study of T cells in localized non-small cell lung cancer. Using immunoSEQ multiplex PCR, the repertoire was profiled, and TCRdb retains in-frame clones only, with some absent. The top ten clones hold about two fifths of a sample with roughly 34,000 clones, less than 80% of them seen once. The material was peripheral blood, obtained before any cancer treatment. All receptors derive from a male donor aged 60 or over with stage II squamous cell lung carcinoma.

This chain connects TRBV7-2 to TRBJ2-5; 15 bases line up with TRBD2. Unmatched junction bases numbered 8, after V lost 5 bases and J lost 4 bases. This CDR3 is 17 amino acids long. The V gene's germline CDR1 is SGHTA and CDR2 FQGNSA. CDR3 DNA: TGTGCCAGCAGCCCCGGGACTAGCGGGAGGTTGGCAGAGACCCAGTACTTC. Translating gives CASSPGTSGRLAETQYF.

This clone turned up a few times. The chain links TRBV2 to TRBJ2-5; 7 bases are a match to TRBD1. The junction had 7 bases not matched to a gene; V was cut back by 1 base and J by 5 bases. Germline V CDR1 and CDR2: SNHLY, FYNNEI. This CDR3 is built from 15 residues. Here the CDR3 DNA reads TGTGCCAGCAGTGAAGACAGGGGAAGTGAGGAGACCCAGTACTTC. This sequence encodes CASSEDRGSEETQYF.

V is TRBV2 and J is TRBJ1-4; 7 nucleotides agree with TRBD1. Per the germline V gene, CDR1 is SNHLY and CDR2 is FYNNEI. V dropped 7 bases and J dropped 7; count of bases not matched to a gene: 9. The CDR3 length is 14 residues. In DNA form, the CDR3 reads TGTGCCAGCATATCACAGGGGAGAGGTGAAAAACTGTTTTTT. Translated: CASISQGRGEKLFF. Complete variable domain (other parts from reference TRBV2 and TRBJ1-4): EPEVTQTPSHQVTQMGQEVILRCVPISNHLYFYWYRQILGQKVEFLVSFYNNEISEKSEIFDDQFSVERPDGSNFTLKIRSTKLEDSAMYFCASISQGRGEKLFFGSGTQLSVL.

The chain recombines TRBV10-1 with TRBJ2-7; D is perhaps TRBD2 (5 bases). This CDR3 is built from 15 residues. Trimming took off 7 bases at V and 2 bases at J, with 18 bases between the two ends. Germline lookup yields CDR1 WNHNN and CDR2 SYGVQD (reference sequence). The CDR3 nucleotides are TGCGCCAGCATATATTTCCCGGGGATCGCCTACGAGCAGTACTTC. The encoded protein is CASIYFPGIAYEQYF.

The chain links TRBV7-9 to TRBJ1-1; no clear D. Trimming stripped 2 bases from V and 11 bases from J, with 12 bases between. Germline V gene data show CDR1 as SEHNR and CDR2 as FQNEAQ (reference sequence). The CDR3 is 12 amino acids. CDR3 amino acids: CASSLTPRGAFF. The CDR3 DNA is TGTGCCAGCAGCTTAACGCCCAGAGGGGCTTTCTTT.

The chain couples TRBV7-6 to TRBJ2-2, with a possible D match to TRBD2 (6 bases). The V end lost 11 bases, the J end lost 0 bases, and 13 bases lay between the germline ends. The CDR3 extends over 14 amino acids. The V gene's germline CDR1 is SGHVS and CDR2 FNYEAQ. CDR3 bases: TGTGCCGGGAGGAGGGGTCCGAACACCGGGGAGCTGTTTTTT. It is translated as CAGRRGPNTGELFF.

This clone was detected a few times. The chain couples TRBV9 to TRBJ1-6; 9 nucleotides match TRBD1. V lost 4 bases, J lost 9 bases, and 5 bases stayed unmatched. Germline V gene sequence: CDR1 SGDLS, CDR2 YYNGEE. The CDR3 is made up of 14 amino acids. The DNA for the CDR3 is TGTGCCAGCAGCCGGGACAGGGTCCTTTCACCCCTCCACTTT. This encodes CASSRDRVLSPLHF.

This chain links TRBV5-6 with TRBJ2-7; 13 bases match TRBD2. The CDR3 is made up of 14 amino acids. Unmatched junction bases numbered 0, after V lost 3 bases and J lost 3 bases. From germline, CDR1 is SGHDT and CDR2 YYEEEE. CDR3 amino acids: CASSWTSGSYEQYF. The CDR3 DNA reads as TGTGCCAGCAGCTGGACTAGCGGGAGCTACGAGCAGTACTTC.

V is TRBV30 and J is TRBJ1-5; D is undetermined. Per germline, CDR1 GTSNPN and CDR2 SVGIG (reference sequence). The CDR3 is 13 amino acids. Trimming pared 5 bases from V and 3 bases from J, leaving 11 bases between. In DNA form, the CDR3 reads TGTGCCTGGTCCCTCAGAGACAATCAGCCCCAGCATTTT. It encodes CAWSLRDNQPQHF.

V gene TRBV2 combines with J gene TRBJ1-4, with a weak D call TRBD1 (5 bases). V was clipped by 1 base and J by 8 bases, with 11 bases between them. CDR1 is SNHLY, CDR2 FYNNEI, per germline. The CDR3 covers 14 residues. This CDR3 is CASSEGPGREKLFF. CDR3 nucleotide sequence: TGTGCCAGCAGTGAAGGCCCGGGGCGGGAAAAACTGTTTTTT.

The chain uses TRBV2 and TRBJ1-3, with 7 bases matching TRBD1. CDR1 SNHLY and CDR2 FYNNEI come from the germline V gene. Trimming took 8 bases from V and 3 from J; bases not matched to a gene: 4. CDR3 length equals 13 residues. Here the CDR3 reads CASLRDSGNTIYF. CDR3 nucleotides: TGTGCCAGCCTAAGGGACAGTGGAAACACCATATATTTT.

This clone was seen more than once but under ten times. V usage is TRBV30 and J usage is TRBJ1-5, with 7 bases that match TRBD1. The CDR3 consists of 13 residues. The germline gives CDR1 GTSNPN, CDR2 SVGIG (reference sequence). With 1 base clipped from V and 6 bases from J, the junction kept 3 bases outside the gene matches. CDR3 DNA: TGTGCCTGGAGTGGACAGGGTCGTCAGCCCCAGCATTTT. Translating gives CAWSGQGRQPQHF. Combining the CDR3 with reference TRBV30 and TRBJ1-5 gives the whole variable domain SQTIHQWPATLVQPVGSPLSLECTVEGTSNPNLYWYRQAAGRGLQLLFYSVGIGQISSEVPQNLSASRPQDRQFILSSKKLLLSDSGFYLCAWSGQGRQPQHFGDGTRLSIL.

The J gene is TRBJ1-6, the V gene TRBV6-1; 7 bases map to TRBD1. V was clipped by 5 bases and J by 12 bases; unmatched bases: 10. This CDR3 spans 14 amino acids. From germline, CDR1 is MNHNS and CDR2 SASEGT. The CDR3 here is CASSRKTGEQPLHF. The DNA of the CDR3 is TGTGCCAGCAGTAGAAAAACAGGGGAACAACCCCTCCACTTT.

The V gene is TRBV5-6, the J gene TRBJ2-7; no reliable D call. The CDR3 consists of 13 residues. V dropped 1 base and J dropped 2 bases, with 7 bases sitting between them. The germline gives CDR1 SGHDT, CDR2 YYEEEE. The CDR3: CASSLSPAYEQYF. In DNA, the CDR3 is TGTGCCAGCAGCTTGTCCCCAGCCTACGAGCAGTACTTC.

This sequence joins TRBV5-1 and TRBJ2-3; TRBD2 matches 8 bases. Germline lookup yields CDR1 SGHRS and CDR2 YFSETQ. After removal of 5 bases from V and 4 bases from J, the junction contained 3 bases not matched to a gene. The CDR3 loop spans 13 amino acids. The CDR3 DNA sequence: TGCGCCAGCAGGCAGCGGGAGCCAGATACGCAGTATTTT. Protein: CASRQREPDTQYF.

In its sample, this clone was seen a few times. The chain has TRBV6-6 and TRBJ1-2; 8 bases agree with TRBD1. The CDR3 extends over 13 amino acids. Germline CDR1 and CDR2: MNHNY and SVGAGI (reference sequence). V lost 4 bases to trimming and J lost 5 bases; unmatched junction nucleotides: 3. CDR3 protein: CASSLQGEYGYTF. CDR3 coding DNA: TGTGCCAGCAGTTTACAGGGGGAATATGGCTACACCTTC.

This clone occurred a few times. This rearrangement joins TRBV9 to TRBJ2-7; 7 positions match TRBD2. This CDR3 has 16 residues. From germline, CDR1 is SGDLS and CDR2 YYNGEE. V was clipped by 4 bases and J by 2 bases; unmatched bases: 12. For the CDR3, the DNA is TGTGCCAGCAGCCCCCGCCGAGGGGAGGGTCCCTACGAGCAGTACTTC. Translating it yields CASSPRRGEGPYEQYF.

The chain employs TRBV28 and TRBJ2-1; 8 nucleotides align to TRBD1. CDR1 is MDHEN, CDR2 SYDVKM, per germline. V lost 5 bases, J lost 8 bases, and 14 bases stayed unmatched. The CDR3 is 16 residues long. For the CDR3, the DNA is TGTGCCAGCAGTATCACTCCAGGACAGGGTATGCATGAGCAGTTCTTC. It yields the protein CASSITPGQGMHEQFF.

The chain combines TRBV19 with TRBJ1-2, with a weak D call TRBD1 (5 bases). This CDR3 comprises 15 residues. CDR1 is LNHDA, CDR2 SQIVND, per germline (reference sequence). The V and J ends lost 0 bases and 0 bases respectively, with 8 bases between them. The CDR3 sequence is CASSIEDTANYGYTF. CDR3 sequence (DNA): TGTGCCAGTAGTATAGAGGACACAGCTAACTATGGCTACACCTTC.